One sample yielded the 2 T cell receptor beta chains listed below, sequenced in a study of graft-versus-host responses after intestinal transplantation. TCRdb keeps only in-frame clones here, not all; method: immunoSEQ multiplex PCR. The table shows about 59,000 clones, with 90% to 95% occurring only once. Their target antigens are unknown. Sequenced material: unstimulated CD4+ T cells sorted from spleen or lymph node cells, taken before transplant. These receptors all come from a human donor who was the organ donor for an intestinal transplant.

A single count supports this clone. The chain joins TRBV7-9 to TRBJ1-1, with TRBD1 identical over 7 bases. V lost 1 base and J lost 4; bases outside the gene matches: 6. Germline-derived CDR1 and CDR2 are SEHNR and FQNEAQ (reference sequence). There are 15 residues in the CDR3. The CDR3 coding sequence is TGTGCCAGCAGCTTAGTGGGGGCAGGGGGCACTGAAGCTTTCTTT. It yields the protein CASSLVGAGGTEAFF.

V is TRBV29-1 and J is TRBJ1-3; D is possibly TRBD1 (6 bases). Per germline, CDR1 SQVTM and CDR2 ANQGSEA. This CDR3 contains 14 residues. V lost 6 bases to trimming and J lost 0 bases, with 12 bases between them. CDR3 sequence reads: CSVPNRVSGNTIYF. The CDR3 coding sequence is TGCAGCGTCCCTAACAGGGTCTCTGGAAACACCATATATTTT.